These 7 T cell receptor beta chains were sequenced from one sample in a study of cytomegalovirus exposure and HLA in healthy donors. Both 60 Vbeta primers and 13 Jbeta primers went into the PCR. Using immunoSEQ multiplex PCR, the repertoire was profiled, and TCRdb retains in-frame clones only, with some absent. The sample gives 150,000 to 200,000 clones, approximately 84% of which show up once; 4% to 6% is in the top ten. Material for sequencing was PBMCs. These TCRs come from a girl aged 10 to 17 in good health and CMV-seropositive.

The chain joins TRBV7-9 to TRBJ2-5; 7 bases agree with TRBD2. The CDR3 contains 15 residues. Germline CDR1 reads SEHNR; CDR2 reads FQNEAQ (reference sequence). J was trimmed by 6 bases and V by 0 bases; bases with no gene match: 7. CDR3 residues: CASSLAYRGGKTQYF. The CDR3 DNA reads as TGTGCCAGCAGCTTAGCCTACCGGGGAGGGAAGACCCAGTACTTC. Looking up the rest from reference TRBV7-9 and TRBJ2-5 gives the full variable domain: DTGVSQNPRHKITKRGQNVTFRCDPISEHNRLYWYRQTLGQGPEFLTYFQNEAQLEKSRLLSDRFSAERPKGSFSTLEIQRTEQGDSAMYLCASSLAYRGGKTQYFGPGTRLLVL.

The chain combines TRBV2 with TRBJ2-7, with a possible D match to TRBD2 (5 bases). This CDR3 has 16 amino acids. The germline CDR1 and CDR2 sequences are SNHLY and FYNNEI. Trimming stripped 1 base from V and 2 bases from J, with 15 bases between. The CDR3 is CASSEEPSEAAYEQYF. The CDR3 nucleotides read TGTGCCAGCAGTGAAGAGCCGTCGGAGGCAGCCTACGAGCAGTACTTC. Full variable domain (remainder filled in from reference TRBV2 and TRBJ2-7): EPEVTQTPSHQVTQMGQEVILRCVPISNHLYFYWYRQILGQKVEFLVSFYNNEISEKSEIFDDQFSVERPDGSNFTLKIRSTKLEDSAMYFCASSEEPSEAAYEQYFGPGTRLTVT.

This sequence joins TRBV9 and TRBJ1-1; D gene ambiguous. Trimming left V 0 bases short and J 3 bases short, with 6 bases between. CDR1 SGDLS and CDR2 YYNGEE come from the germline V gene. CDR3 length equals 13 residues. The CDR3 region is CASSVVGDTEAFF. CDR3 in DNA: TGTGCCAGCAGCGTAGTCGGGGACACTGAAGCTTTCTTT.

V usage is TRBV9 and J usage is TRBJ1-2, with 10 nucleotides matching TRBD1. The V gene's germline CDR1 is SGDLS and CDR2 YYNGEE. The CDR3 is 17 residues long. Trimming took 3 bases from V and 8 from J; bases not matched to a gene: 16. CDR3 sequence reads: CASSATGTGVEAGGYTF. The CDR3 coding sequence is TGTGCCAGCAGCGCTACCGGGACAGGGGTGGAAGCAGGCGGCTACACCTTC.

The chain recombines TRBV9 with TRBJ2-7, with 9 bases fitting TRBD2. CDR1 SGDLS and CDR2 YYNGEE come from the germline V gene. The CDR3 length is 16 residues. J lost 1 base, V lost 4 bases, and 9 bases had no gene match. CDR3 in amino acids: CASSPPPAGGSYEQYF. CDR3 DNA: TGTGCCAGCAGCCCCCCCCCAGCGGGGGGATCCTACGAGCAGTACTTC.

V usage is TRBV5-1 and J usage is TRBJ2-2, with D maybe TRBD2 (5 bases). The CDR3 totals 14 residues. V shed 2 bases and J shed 5 bases, with 10 bases lying between them. The V gene's germline CDR1 is SGHRS and CDR2 YFSETQ. The chain's CDR3 is CASSFSAVTGELFF. Here the CDR3 DNA reads TGCGCCAGCAGCTTCTCAGCGGTAACCGGGGAGCTGTTTTTT.

The chain is built from TRBV5-1 and TRBJ2-3; perhaps TRBD2 as D (7 bases). The V end was cut by 0 bases, the J end by 6 bases, with 14 bases between. In germline, CDR1 is SGHRS, CDR2 YFSETQ. The CDR3 is 15 amino acids. The DNA of the CDR3 is TGCGCCAGCAGCTTGGCGCGGGGGCGGGGGGATACGCAGTATTTT. Protein product: CASSLARGRGDTQYF. The full variable domain, rest sourced from reference TRBV5-1 and TRBJ2-3, is KAGVTQTPRYLIKTRGQQVTLSCSPISGHRSVSWYQQTPGQGLQFLFEYFSETQRNKGNFPGRFSGRQFSNSRSEMNVSTLELGDSALYLCASSLARGRGDTQYFGPGTRLTVL.